The 18 T cell receptor beta chains below all came from one sample that was sequenced in a study of CD8 T cells in cerebrospinal fluid in Alzheimer's disease. Reprocessing the 10x single-cell sequencing reads, TCRdb reports a single entry for every CDR3 protein and omits DNA. The table gives approximately 1,500 distinct CDR3 sequences; the top ten clones make up 9.5% to 13% of it. The sequenced material came from cerebrospinal fluid. The source of these receptors is a human donor with mild cognitive impairment.

The J gene is TRBJ2-3, the V gene TRBV5-3. TRBV5-3 is assigned to the ORF class and has an uncertain function. The CDR3 runs to 16 residues. The CDR3 spells CASSLGTASSTDTQYF.

This clonotype is classed as medium-sized by frequency. J is TRBJ2-3 and V is TRBV27. The length of the CDR3 is 14 residues. From germline, CDR1 is MNHEY and CDR2 SMNVEV (reference sequence). CDR3 region: CASCQDRTTDTQYF.

The rearrangement uses TRBV19 and TRBJ2-1; TCRdb's assignment of TRBD1 cannot be checked, as there is no DNA. Germline V gives CDR1 LNHDA, CDR2 SQIVND (reference sequence). This CDR3 is built from 17 residues. Here the CDR3 reads CASSKGTGHSSYNEQFF.

The chain has TRBV7-6 and TRBJ2-1; absent DNA, TCRdb's TRBD1 call cannot be checked. The CDR3 has 16 amino acids. Germline assignment: CDR1 SGHVS and CDR2 FNYEAQ. The CDR3: CASSLGPKGVGYEQFF.

Considering frequency, this clonotype is medium-sized (0.01 to 0.1%). The chain employs TRBV28 and TRBJ1-2; TCRdb's D call, TRBD1, is unchecked because there is no DNA. CDR3 size: 18 residues. CDR1 is MDHEN and CDR2 is SYDVKM in the germline V gene. CDR3 sequence reads: CASSPSGPGTGGGYGYTF.

This clonotype is called medium-sized based on its frequency. The chain is built from TRBV4-2 and TRBJ2-3. The length of the CDR3 is 12 residues. Germline V gene lookup returns CDR1 LGHNA and CDR2 YNFKEQ. This chain's CDR3 is CASGTGTDTQYF.

This clonotype is labeled medium-sized based on frequency. The V call is TRBV29-1, the J call TRBJ2-1. The germline CDR1 and CDR2 sequences are SQVTM and ANQGSEA. CDR3 length: 13 residues. The CDR3 is CSVAMMGSNEQFF.

This clonotype is called large based on its frequency. V is TRBV20-1 and J is TRBJ2-5; TCRdb's D call of TRBD2 is untestable without DNA. Germline CDR1 reads DFQATT; CDR2 reads SNEGSKA (reference sequence). The CDR3 covers 15 residues. The CDR3 region is CSVEWDIRPPETQYF.

This clonotype is identified as medium-sized from frequency. The gene calls are TRBV20-1 and TRBJ2-6. CDR3 size: 16 residues. CDR1 DFQATT and CDR2 SNEGSKA come from the germline V gene (reference sequence). CDR3 protein: CSANEAGTSGANVLTF.

By frequency, this clonotype registers medium-sized. The chain uses TRBV7-9 and TRBJ2-3; checking the TCRdb D call of TRBD1 is not possible without DNA. The CDR3 runs 17 residues. CDR1 and CDR2 from the germline V gene are SEHNR and FQNEAQ (reference sequence). The CDR3 protein is CASTPGRGAFSTDTQYF.

This clonotype counts as medium-sized (0.01 to 0.1%) by frequency. V is TRBV11-3 and J is TRBJ1-2; TCRdb's assignment of TRBD1 cannot be checked, as there is no DNA. The germline gives CDR1 SGHNT, CDR2 YENEEA. There are 15 residues in the CDR3. The chain's CDR3 is CASSPRTGPIYGYTF.

By frequency, this clonotype is large. The rearrangement joins TRBV6-6 to TRBJ2-3; the TCRdb D gene call, TRBD1, has no DNA to confirm it. Germline V lookup: CDR1 MNHNY, CDR2 SVGAGI (reference sequence). This CDR3 is built from 12 residues. CDR3 sequence: CASSPDRDTQYF.

Judged by frequency, this clonotype is large (0.1 to 1%). The chain combines TRBV5-1 with TRBJ2-5; the TCRdb call, TRBD2, lacks DNA for checking. From germline, CDR1 is SGHRS and CDR2 YFSETQ. The CDR3 sequence is 16 residues long. This CDR3 is CASRDTRTSIRETQYF.

The gene calls are TRBV19 and TRBJ2-3; with no DNA, the TCRdb D assignment of TRBD2 cannot be verified. The CDR3 is 15 amino acids. Germline loops: CDR1 LNHDA, CDR2 SQIVND (reference sequence). This chain's CDR3 is CASSIAGRGTDTQYF.

The chain couples TRBV20-1 to TRBJ2-7; TCRdb's D call of TRBD2 is untestable without DNA. CDR1 and CDR2 (germline): DFQATT, SNEGSKA (reference sequence). The CDR3 is 15 residues long. CDR3 sequence reads: CSARAETSELGEQYF.

By frequency, this clonotype registers large. The chain is built from TRBV7-3 and TRBJ2-1. Looked up from germline, CDR1 is SGHTA and CDR2 is FQGTGA. CDR3 length equals 15 residues. CDR3 region: CASSIGASSYNEQFF.

This clonotype is medium-sized by frequency. The chain links TRBV20-1 to TRBJ2-5; TCRdb picks TRBD2, but there is no DNA to check that call. Germline lookup yields CDR1 DFQATT and CDR2 SNEGSKA (reference sequence). This CDR3 has 15 amino acids. The CDR3 reads CSALTERGKGETQYF.

The chain employs TRBV6-2 or TRBV6-3 and TRBJ1-1; TCRdb's D call of TRBD1 is untestable without DNA. Germline CDR1 and CDR2: MNHEY and SVGEGT. The CDR3 is 13 amino acids. CDR3 protein: CASSFDRDTEAFF.